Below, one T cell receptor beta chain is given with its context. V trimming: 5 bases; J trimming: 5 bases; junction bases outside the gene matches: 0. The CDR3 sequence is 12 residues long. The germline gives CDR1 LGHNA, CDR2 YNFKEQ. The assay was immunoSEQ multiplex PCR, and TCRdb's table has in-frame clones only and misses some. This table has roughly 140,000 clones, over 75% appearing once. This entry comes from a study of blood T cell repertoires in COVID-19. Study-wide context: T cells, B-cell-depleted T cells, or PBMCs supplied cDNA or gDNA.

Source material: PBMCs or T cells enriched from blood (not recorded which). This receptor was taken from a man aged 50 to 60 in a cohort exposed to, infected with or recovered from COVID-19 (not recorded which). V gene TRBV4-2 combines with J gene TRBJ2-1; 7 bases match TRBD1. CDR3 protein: CASSDRDNEQFF. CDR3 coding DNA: TGTGCCAGCAGCGACAGGGACAATGAGCAGTTCTTC.